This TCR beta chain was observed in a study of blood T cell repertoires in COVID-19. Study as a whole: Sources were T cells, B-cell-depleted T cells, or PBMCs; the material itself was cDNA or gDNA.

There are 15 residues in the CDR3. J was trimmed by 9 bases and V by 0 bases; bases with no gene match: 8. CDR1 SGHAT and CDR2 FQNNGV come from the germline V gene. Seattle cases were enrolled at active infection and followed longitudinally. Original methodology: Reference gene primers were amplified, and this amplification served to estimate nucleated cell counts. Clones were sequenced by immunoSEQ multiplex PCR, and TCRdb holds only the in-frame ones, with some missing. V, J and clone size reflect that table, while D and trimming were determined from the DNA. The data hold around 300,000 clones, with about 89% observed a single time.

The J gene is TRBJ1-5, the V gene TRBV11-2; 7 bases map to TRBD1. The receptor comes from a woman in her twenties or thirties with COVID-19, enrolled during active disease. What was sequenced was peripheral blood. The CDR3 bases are TGTGCCAGCAGCTTAGATGACAGGGACATTGCGCCCCAGCATTTT. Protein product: CASSLDDRDIAPQHF.